This T cell receptor (beta chain) was sequenced during a study of spatial heterogeneity in lung cancer. Notes on the study in general: Counts that tracked tumor mutation counts were those of expanded intratumoral alpha and beta TCRs.

Germline trimming cut 5 bases from V and 9 bases from J; bases unmatched to any gene: 8. This CDR3 region has 13 residues. CDR1 SGHTA and CDR2 FQGNSA come from the germline V gene. Sample time point: sample taken at primary tumor resection. Donation came from 70 or so patients with untreated early-stage non-small cell lung cancer. This clonotype was seen more than once but under ten times. No antigen is known for it. TCRdb passed the 5' RACE reads through MiXCR, listing each CDR3 protein once. The sample contains around 5,000 distinct CDR3 sequences, less than 20% of which appear only once. This TCR derives from a male donor with early-stage non-small cell lung cancer. Sequenced material: lung tumor tissue, taken at surgery. The chain uses TRBV7-2 and TRBJ2-3; 7 nucleotides match TRBD2. The CDR3 spells CASSMSQRETQYF. CDR3 coding DNA: TGTGCCAGCAGCATGTCACAGCGGGAAACGCAGTATTTT.